This T cell receptor (beta chain) was captured in a study of cytomegalovirus exposure and HLA in healthy donors. Study background: As released early, the data held about 85 million unique TCRs from HLA-typed donors.

Overall study results and limits: Presence/absence analyses treated sequencing depth as roughly uniform across donors. Later on, an analysis tied some 17,000 TCR beta sequences to HLA alleles at 0.05 false discovery rate. Later on, a genetic analysis was performed. It linked a missense variant in DCLRE1C with V- and J-gene trimming of TCR beta.

In the PCR, 60 Vbeta and 13 Jbeta primers were used. TCRdb keeps only in-frame clones here, not all; method: immunoSEQ multiplex PCR. The sample has 200,000 or so clones, 80% to 85% seen once; the top ten hold 2.1%. Note on this clone: What it binds is unknown.

The ends were cut back, 0 bases at V and 6 bases at J, with 8 bases in the middle. The length of the CDR3 is 13 residues. Germline V lookup: CDR1 SGHTA, CDR2 FQGTGA. The sequenced sample consisted of PBMCs. The TCR was taken from a woman between 18 and 29 years old in good health and CMV-seropositive. J is TRBJ1-1 and V is TRBV7-3; D gene ambiguous. The CDR3 DNA is TGTGCCAGCAGCTTAACGAGGGTCGCTGAAGCTTTCTTT. Translating it yields CASSLTRVAEAFF.